This T cell receptor (beta chain) was identified during a study of T cells in Graves' hyperthyroidism and ophthalmopathy. It was 8.5 to 10 ml of fresh peripheral blood that supplied the PBMCs. The germline gives CDR1 SQVTM, CDR2 ANQGSEA. This CDR3 has 13 amino acids. V lost 4 bases and J lost 4, with 14 bases in between. Amplification targeted TCR beta CDR3 regions from RNA transcripts. Initially, a first-round RT-PCR of the TCR CDR3 employed the HTBI primer set. TCRdb re-derived calls from the multiplex PCR reads in MiXCR, one entry per CDR3 protein. The sample holds 95,000 to 100,000 distinct CDR3 sequences, over 50% seen once.

This clonotype was sampled from a woman aged 35 to 49 with Graves' hyperthyroidism. The sample taken for sequencing was blood. The rearrangement links TRBV29-1 to TRBJ2-7; no reliable D call. In DNA, the CDR3 is TGCAGCGTTGCCGGGCCCGTTGAATACGAGCAGTACTTC. Amino acids: CSVAGPVEYEQYF.